This T cell receptor (beta chain) is drawn from a study of blood T cell repertoires in COVID-19 (dated by TCRdb to the early 2020s). Describing the broader study: The collaborator samples originated in the United States, Italy and Spain and spanned the acute and convalescent phases of COVID-19. The samples were drawn from two sources: the first 160 participants of the ongoing ImmuneRACE study, and 1,000 to 1,500 subjects contributed by 6 global collaborators. The repertoires were made available in a free public database intended to serve as a resource for research on the immune response to SARS-CoV-2. The prospective study material was composed of cDNA or gDNA derived from T cells, B-cell-depleted T cells, or PBMCs. The sample metadata nearly always contained a de-identified subject ID, COVID-19 status, age in years and sex. Where available, HLA class I and class II types were obtained from metadata supplied by the sample provider rather than from assay-based typing. Deeply sampled blood TCRbeta repertoires from subjects exposed to, actively infected with, or recovered from COVID-19 were included in the dataset.

Summary of the overall study and its limitations: The quantity of clinical and demographic metadata differed by source and by participant and was supplied without curation.

This clone was seen a few times. What this receptor recognizes is not known. Qualities for individual bases were not recorded, and no much larger clone is one base off. Spanning cysteine to phenylalanine, the CDR3 consists of 13 amino acids. The sequence is cut down to CDR3 DNA, 39 bases in frame from base 1. V is reduced by 5 bases and J by 6 bases, leaving a spacing of 12 bases between them. The germline V gene gives CDR1 as SNHLY and CDR2 as FYNNEI. TCRbeta CDR3 regions were amplified from genomic DNA by means of the immunoSEQ Assay, a bias-controlled multiplex PCR. On the study's bioinformatics: Nucleated cell counts per sample were estimated from amplification of reference gene primers within the assay. To quantify the absolute abundance of each unique TCRbeta CDR3 rearrangement, sequence reads were collapsed and filtered. Productive Simpson clonality was computed per sample as the square root of Simpson's diversity index over productive rearrangements. The table comes from immuneACCESS by way of TCRdb, which keeps in-frame sequences with V and J called. Part of the clones is missing from these tables; in studies checked, under half for an unresolved V gene and the rest for unknown reasons. V and J calls plus clone size are reproduced from that table; the DNA served to infer D and trimming. Counted in this sample were 84,000 or so clones; roughly 80% of them appeared once. Approximately 10% of the sample is taken by the ten largest.

Each collaborating institution followed its own protocols to collect whole blood in K2EDTA tubes. For TCRbeta analysis, collaborators shipped samples as frozen whole blood, isolated PBMCs, or DNA extracted from either of those sample types. The rearrangement combines TRBV2 with TRBJ2-3; a weak D assignment points to TRBD1 (5 bases agree). Sequenced material: peripheral blood. The sequence came from a man between 65 and 85 years old with acute or convalescent COVID-19. The CDR3 in this case is CASSWTKGDTQYF. The nucleotide sequence reads as follows: TGTGCCAGCAGTTGGACCAAGGGGGATACGCAGTATTTT.